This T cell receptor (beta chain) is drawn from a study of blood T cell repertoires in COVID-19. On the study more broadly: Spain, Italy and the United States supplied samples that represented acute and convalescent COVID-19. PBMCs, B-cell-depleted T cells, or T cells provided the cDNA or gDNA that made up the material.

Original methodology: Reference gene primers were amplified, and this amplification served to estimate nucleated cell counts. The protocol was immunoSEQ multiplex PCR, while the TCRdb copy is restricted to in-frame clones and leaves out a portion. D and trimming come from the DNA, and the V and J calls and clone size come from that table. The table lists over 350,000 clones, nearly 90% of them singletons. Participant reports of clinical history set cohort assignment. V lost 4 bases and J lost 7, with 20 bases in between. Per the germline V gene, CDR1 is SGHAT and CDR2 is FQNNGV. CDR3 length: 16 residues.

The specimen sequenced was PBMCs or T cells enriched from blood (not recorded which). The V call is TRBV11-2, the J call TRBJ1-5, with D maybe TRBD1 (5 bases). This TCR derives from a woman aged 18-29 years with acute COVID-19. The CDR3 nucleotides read TGTGCCAGCAGCTCCGGGGGACCGCCTGCTCGACAGCCCCAGCATTTT. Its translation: CASSSGGPPARQPQHF.